This T cell receptor beta chain came from a study of memory CD4+ T cells and cytomegalovirus serostatus. Study summary: Donors were healthy Belgian adults, under ten CMV seropositive and under 30 seronegative.

The sort gate was single viable CD3+CD4+CD8-CD45RO+ cells for memory CD4+ T cells. CD4+ T cells were isolated by positive magnetic selection. The data were produced by immunoSEQ multiplex PCR, yet TCRdb's version contains in-frame clones alone and is incomplete. The sample includes tens of thousands of clones, over 60% of them seen just once. Trimming left V 3 bases short and J 8 bases short, with 11 bases between. Germline CDR1 SGHNT, CDR2 YYREEE (reference sequence). This CDR3 has 12 amino acids. This TCR derives from an adult in good health and CMV-seronegative. Sample: memory CD4+ T cells from blood. This chain links TRBV5-4 with TRBJ1-2, with D possibly being TRBD1 (6 bases). DNA of the CDR3: TGTGCCAGCAGCTCCCGGACAGACGGCTACACCTTC. It specifies CASSSRTDGYTF.